These T cell receptor beta chains were read from a single sample in a study of regulatory T cells in long-lasting Graves disease. TCRdb re-called the multiplex PCR reads through MiXCR, storing one row per CDR3 protein. Of some 500,000 distinct CDR3 sequences in the sample, approximately 13% were seen once. The sample was also reused in another study, on T cells in Graves' hyperthyroidism and ophthalmopathy.

The sequencing used peripheral blood mononuclear cells (PBMCs), collected at new diagnosis, from a patient treated with antithyroid drugs. All receptors come from a man aged 30-40 years with Graves disease. Both conserved end residues are part of each CDR3. D genes are given only for firm matches. Some rows have no size entry. The others give once, few or many, or a class for an expanded clone.

v_gene,len,d_gene,j_gene,abundance,CDR3nt,CDR3aa
TRBV30,13,TRBD1,TRBJ2-7,few,TGTGCCTGGGCACAGGGGGGAGAGTACGAGCAGTACTTC,CAWAQGGEYEQYF
TRBV5-1,18,TRBD2,TRBJ2-1,many,TGCGCCAGCAGGCGAGCCTTGACTAGCGGGATTACCTACAATGAGCAGTTCTTC,CASRRALTSGITYNEQFF
TRBV20-1,16,TRBD2,TRBJ2-1,many,TGCAGTGCTAGAACTCGGACTAGCGGGAGTCTTAGTGAGCAGTTCTTC,CSARTRTSGSLSEQFF
TRBV6-2/TRBV6-3,17,-,TRBJ2-6,-,TGTGCCAGCAGTTTATTCCGGGACAACTCTGGGGCCAACGTCCTGACTTTC,CASSLFRDNSGANVLTF
TRBV7-9,14,-,TRBJ2-1,many,TGTGCCAGCAGCCCCGAGTTTTCCTACAATGAGCAGTTCTTC,CASSPEFSYNEQFF
TRBV29-1,15,-,TRBJ2-7,few,TGCAGCGTTGAAACCTCGGACAGTACCACCTACGAGCAGTACTTC,CSVETSDSTTYEQYF
TRBV24-1,14,-,TRBJ2-5,many,TGTGCCACCAGTGAGACCGGGACAAGAGAGACCCAGTACTTC,CATSETGTRETQYF
TRBV19,14,TRBD1,TRBJ1-3,-,TGTGCCTGCGGACAGGGGGCGGCTGGAAACACCATATATTTT,CACGQGAAGNTIYF
TRBV12-3/TRBV12-4,13,-,TRBJ2-1,many,TGTGCCAGCTGTGAGACTAGTACTAATGAGCAGTTCTTC,CASCETSTNEQFF
TRBV30,12,-,TRBJ1-2,many,TGTGCCTGGAGTTCGACCACCTATGGCTACACCTTC,CAWSSTTYGYTF
TRBV14,14,-,TRBJ2-5,-,TGTGCCAGCAGCCAAGAATTAAGGCAAGAGACCCAGTACTTC,CASSQELRQETQYF
TRBV6-1,13,TRBD1,TRBJ1-2,many,TGTGCCAGCAAGCGGACAGGGAGGTATGGCTACACCTTC,CASKRTGRYGYTF
TRBV6-1,15,TRBD1,TRBJ1-1,many,TGTGCCAGCAGACCGGGACAGGGACGGAACACTGAAGCTTTCTTT,CASRPGQGRNTEAFF
TRBV12-3/TRBV12-4,16,TRBD2,TRBJ2-3,many,TGTGCCAGCAGTGTTACTAGCGGGAGGTTCACAGATACGCAGTATTTT,CASSVTSGRFTDTQYF
TRBV15,13,-,TRBJ2-5,many,TGTGCCACCAGCAGACAAACTCAAGAGACCCAGTACTTC,CATSRQTQETQYF
TRBV24-1,14,-,TRBJ2-2,few,TGTGCCACCAGTGATCGACCGTGGACCGGGGGGCTGTTTTTT,CATSDRPWTGGLFF
TRBV6-9,16,TRBD1,TRBJ2-1,-,TGTGCCAGCAGTTCTCAGGGGGCATCTGGGGCCAATGAGCAGTTCTTC,CASSSQGASGANEQFF
TRBV5-5,14,TRBD1,TRBJ2-2,-,TGTGCCAGCAGCTTCGACAGGGAGATCGGGGAGCTGTTTTTT,CASSFDREIGELFF
TRBV15,14,TRBD1,TRBJ2-5,many,TGTGCCACCAGCAGTCCAGGGGGCGCAGAGACCCAGTACTTC,CATSSPGGAETQYF
TRBV29-1,13,TRBD1,TRBJ2-7,many,TGCAGCGTAGATGATCAGGGGGTCAACGAGCAGTACTTC,CSVDDQGVNEQYF
TRBV24-1,19,TRBD2,TRBJ2-2,many,TGTGCCACCAGCCAGGGAGGGCTATCCGGATGGGGGAACACCGGGGAGCTGTTTTTT,CATSQGGLSGWGNTGELFF
TRBV20-1,15,TRBD1,TRBJ1-4,-,TGCAGGAGCGAGGGGGCTCAGACGACTAATGAAAAACTGTTTTTT,CRSEGAQTTNEKLFF
TRBV28,15,TRBD1,TRBJ2-7,many,TGTGCCAGCAGTCCCCTCAGGACAGGGAGGTACGAGCAGTACTTC,CASSPLRTGRYEQYF